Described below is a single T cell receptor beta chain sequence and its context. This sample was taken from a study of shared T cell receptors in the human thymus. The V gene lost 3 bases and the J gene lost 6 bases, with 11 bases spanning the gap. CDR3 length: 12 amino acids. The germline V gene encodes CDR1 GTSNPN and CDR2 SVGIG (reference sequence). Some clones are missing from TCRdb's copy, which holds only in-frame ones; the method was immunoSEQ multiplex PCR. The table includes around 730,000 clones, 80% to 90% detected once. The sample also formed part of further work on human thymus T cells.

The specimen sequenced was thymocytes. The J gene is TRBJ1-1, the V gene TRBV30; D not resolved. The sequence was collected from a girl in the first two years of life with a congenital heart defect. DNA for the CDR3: TGTGCCTGGAGCGCCAACGGGGCTGAAGCTTTCTTT. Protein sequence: CAWSANGAEAFF.